This is a list of T cell receptor beta chains from one sample in a study of cytomegalovirus exposure and HLA in healthy donors. Sequencing was performed with immunoSEQ multiplex PCR; in TCRdb, only in-frame clones are kept and a portion is missing. The sample has about 67,000 clones; roughly two thirds are singletons. The sample comprised PBMCs. The receptors were gathered from a woman younger than 45 in good health and CMV-seronegative. Both conserved end residues are part of each CDR3. A D gene is named only where the DNA matches it firmly. Clone size is given for some rows only: seen once, a few or many times, or a class if the clone is expanded.

j_call	d_call	v_call	clone_size	cdr3_nt	cdr3_aa
TRBJ2-1	TRBD2	TRBV5-4	-	TGTGCCAGCAGCTGGACTAGCGGGGGGTACAATGAGCAGTTCTTC	CASSWTSGGYNEQFF
TRBJ1-1	TRBD1	TRBV30	-	TGTGCCTCCTGGACAGGCTCCAGGAGAGCTTTCTTT	CASWTGSRRAFF
TRBJ1-1	-	TRBV6-1	-	TGTGCCACCTCTCGGGGGGGGACTGAAGCTTTCTTT	CATSRGGTEAFF
TRBJ1-2	TRBD1	TRBV29-1	-	TGCGCAGGGACAGGGAATAACTATGGCTACACCTTC	CAGTGNNYGYTF
TRBJ1-2	-	TRBV6-1	few	TGTGCCATCAGTGAATCTGTTTATGGCTACACCTTC	CAISESVYGYTF
TRBJ1-2	-	TRBV4-2	-	TGTGCCAGCAGCCTAGATGGAGGGTTATATGGCTACACCTTC	CASSLDGGLYGYTF
TRBJ2-7	-	TRBV4-1	-	TGCGCCAGCAGCCAAGTGGGCAGGGTGATGTACGAGCAGTACTTC	CASSQVGRVMYEQYF
TRBJ2-7	TRBD1	TRBV10-3	-	TGTGCCAGCAGCCGAAGACAGGGGACGTACGAGCAGTACTTC	CASSRRQGTYEQYF
TRBJ2-3	-	TRBV9	-	TGTGCCAGCAGCGTAGGCAGGATCGCTAGCACAGATACGCAGTATTTT	CASSVGRIASTDTQYF
TRBJ2-1	TRBD1	TRBV11-3	-	TGTGCCAGCAGCCACAGGGGGTTTGGACAGGGACTGGGGGAGCAGTTCTTC	CASSHRGFGQGLGEQFF
TRBJ2-5	TRBD2	TRBV4-1	once	TGCGCCAGCAGCTTAGAGGGTGTGCGGGGGCAAGAGACCCAGTACTTC	CASSLEGVRGQETQYF
TRBJ2-3	TRBD1	TRBV5-1	few	TGCGCCAGCAGCTCACAGGGGTTCTCGGATACGCAGTATTTT	CASSSQGFSDTQYF
TRBJ2-1	TRBD2	TRBV7-9	once	TGTGCCAGCAGCTTTGATAGCGGGGGGGGCTCCTACAATGAGCAGTTCTTC	CASSFDSGGGSYNEQFF
TRBJ1-1	-	TRBV4-1	few	TGCGCCAGCAGCCAAGTGATAGCGAACACTGAAGCTTTCTTT	CASSQVIANTEAFF
TRBJ2-3	TRBD2	TRBV5-1	-	TGCGCCAGCAGCTTGGGACCGGGACTAGAGATCCCTAGCACAGATACGCAGTATTTT	CASSLGPGLEIPSTDTQYF
TRBJ1-2	-	TRBV6-8	few	TGTGCCAGCAGTTACAGAGGGGCGGGGGGCGTAGACTATGGCTACACCTTC	CASSYRGAGGVDYGYTF
TRBJ2-7	-	TRBV27	-	TGTGCCAGCAGTTTATCAGGATTCGCTAGCTCCTACGAGCAGTACTTC	CASSLSGFASSYEQYF
TRBJ2-3	TRBD2	TRBV6-5	-	TGTGCCAGCAGTTACCCCGGGGGGGCCAAAGATACGCAGTATTTT	CASSYPGGAKDTQYF
TRBJ2-7	TRBD1	TRBV2	once	TGTGCCAGCGGGACAGGGGTCGACGAGCAGTACTTC	CASGTGVDEQYF
TRBJ2-7	TRBD1	TRBV5-6	-	TGTGCCAGCAGCTCGGTGACAGGGTCCTACGAGCAGTACTTC	CASSSVTGSYEQYF
TRBJ2-3	TRBD2	TRBV4-2	-	TGTGCCAGCAGCACCTTGGCGGGGGGGGACACAGATACGCAGTATTTT	CASSTLAGGDTDTQYF
TRBJ2-5	TRBD1	TRBV7-2	-	TGTGCCAGCAGCTTGAACAGGGGCCTACAGACCCAGTACTTC	CASSLNRGLQTQYF
TRBJ1-1	-	TRBV29-1	-	TGCAGCTCCGAGGTTGGTTACACTGAAGCTTTCTTT	CSSEVGYTEAFF
TRBJ2-5	TRBD2	TRBV7-3	-	TGTGCCAGCAGCCCGAAAAGCGGGGGGCCGTACCAAGAGACCCAGTACTTC	CASSPKSGGPYQETQYF
TRBJ2-1	TRBD1	TRBV15	-	TGTGCCACCGCCGACAGGGGTGGCAATGAGCAGTTCTTC	CATADRGGNEQFF
TRBJ2-1	TRBD1	TRBV27	-	TGTGCCAGCAGTTTAAAGGGACAGGGGTTGGACAATGAGCAGTTCTTC	CASSLKGQGLDNEQFF
TRBJ1-6	-	TRBV6-5	-	TGTGCCAGCAGTTACGGGTCAAGAGGTTCACCCCTCCACTTT	CASSYGSRGSPLHF
TRBJ1-2	-	TRBV2	-	TGTGCCAGCAGTGTGAGGACAGCCCTTAGCTACACCTTC	CASSVRTALSYTF
TRBJ1-4	-	TRBV5-6	-	TGTGCCAGCAGCTTGCGGGGGGGTACTGATGAAAAACTGTTTTTT	CASSLRGGTDEKLFF
TRBJ2-2	-	TRBV11-3	once	TGTGCCAGCAGCATAAGGCAGGGGGGCGGGGAGCTGTTTTTT	CASSIRQGGGELFF
TRBJ1-3	TRBD1	TRBV19	-	TGTGCCAGTAGTATCAGGGGGCTCCTTGGAAACACCATATATTTT	CASSIRGLLGNTIYF
TRBJ2-5	TRBD2	TRBV30	-	TGTGCCTGGAGCCCCCTCCACATGACGGGGGGAGGTGAGACCCAGTACTTC	CAWSPLHMTGGGETQYF